The 7 T cell receptor beta chains below all came from one sample that was sequenced in a study of blood T cell repertoires in COVID-19. TCRdb's copy holds only in-frame clones and misses some; the assay was immunoSEQ multiplex PCR. Of 300,000 to 350,000 clones in the sample, about 91% are singletons; the top ten hold 8.5% to 10%. The source material was PBMCs or T cells enriched from blood (not recorded which). Every receptor here comes from a woman aged 18-30 years who had recovered from COVID-19.

V usage is TRBV12-3 or TRBV12-4 and J usage is TRBJ2-7; D uncertain. V lost 1 base and J 4 bases, leaving 8 bases between the germline ends. This CDR3 contains 13 residues. The CDR3 DNA follows: TGTGCCAGCAGTTTAGGGGCACCTTACGAGCAGTACTTC. This codes for CASSLGAPYEQYF.

V and J are TRBV7-9 and TRBJ1-1; D remains unclear. The CDR3 runs 14 residues. CDR1 is SEHNR and CDR2 is FQNEAQ in the germline V gene (reference sequence). With 0 bases removed from V and 1 base from J, the gap between germline ends came to 6 bases. CDR3 in DNA: TGTGCCAGCAGCTTAGCGGGGAGGAACACTGAAGCTTTCTTT. Translation: CASSLAGRNTEAFF.

This rearrangement joins TRBV5-1 to TRBJ2-5; TRBD1 is a possible D gene (6 bases). Per the germline V gene, CDR1 is SGHRS and CDR2 is YFSETQ. The CDR3 length is 14 residues. Trimming took 3 bases from V and 4 from J, leaving 13 bases between them. The CDR3 DNA reads as TGCGCCAGCAGCTGGGAGACAGGTCCAGAGACCCAGTACTTC. This codes for CASSWETGPETQYF.

The chain links TRBV10-2 to TRBJ2-7; 9 nucleotides agree with TRBD2. The CDR3 is 15 amino acids. Losses at the gene ends were 6 bases for V and 5 bases for J; bases not matched to a gene: 11. CDR1 is WSHSY and CDR2 is SAAADI in the germline V gene. This CDR3 is CASRPAGGGSDEQYF. In DNA form, the CDR3 reads TGCGCCAGCAGACCCGCGGGGGGGGGCTCGGACGAGCAGTACTTC.

The rearrangement uses TRBV20-1 and TRBJ2-2, with D possibly matching TRBD2 (6 bases). Looked up from germline, CDR1 is DFQATT and CDR2 is SNEGSKA (reference sequence). V gave up 3 bases and J gave up 6 bases, with 14 bases separating them. The CDR3 is 14 amino acids. The CDR3 DNA reads TGCAGTGCTAGTGGTAGCTCGGGGGCCGGGGAGCTGTTTTTT. Encoded protein: CSASGSSGAGELFF.

There are a few counts of this clone. The rearrangement links TRBV11-1 to TRBJ1-1, with 7 nucleotides matching TRBD1. The CDR3 sequence is 16 residues long. Germline CDR1 and CDR2: SGHAT and FQDESV (reference sequence). The trim removed 5 bases at V and 0 bases at J, leaving 9 bases unmatched. This chain's CDR3 is CASSQQGNYMNTEAFF. The CDR3, as DNA: TGTGCCAGCAGCCAACAGGGGAATTACATGAACACTGAAGCTTTCTTT. Looking up the rest from reference TRBV11-1 and TRBJ1-1 gives the full variable domain: EAEVAQSPRYKITEKSQAVAFWCDPISGHATLYWYRQILGQGPELLVQFQDESVVDDSQLPKDRFSAERLKGVDSTLKIQPAELGDSAMYLCASSQQGNYMNTEAFFGQGTRLTVV.

The CDR3 loop reads CATSVGTGRINEQFF. The CDR3 DNA is TGTGCCACCAGTGTAGGGACAGGGAGAATAAATGAGCAGTTCTTC. V and J are TRBV24-1 and TRBJ2-1, with 9 nucleotides matching TRBD1. CDR3 length equals 15 residues. The J segment lost 7 bases and the V segment lost 5 bases, leaving 8 bases of the junction unmatched. CDR1 and CDR2 from the germline V gene are KGHDR and SFDVKD.